This T cell receptor beta chain was profiled in a study of T cell therapy after organ transplantation. Study as a whole: After therapy, patients were monitored for around 29 weeks. Patients received a median of 1.92 x 10^8 CMV-specific T cells over 2 to 6 infusions.

A note on this clone: Its antigen is not known.

Sequencing was performed with immunoSEQ multiplex PCR; in TCRdb, only in-frame clones are kept and a portion is missing. Among 51,000 or so clones listed, about 95% were seen once. V shed 3 bases and J shed 4 bases, with 19 bases lying between them. The CDR3 length is 16 residues. Per the germline V gene, CDR1 is SGHNT and CDR2 is YYREEE (reference sequence). Study findings and constraints: Post-therapy CD8 clonality change correlated inversely with pretherapy clonality.

Patients were solid-organ transplant recipients with drug-resistant or recurrent cytomegalovirus. The chain combines TRBV5-4 with TRBJ1-2, with TRBD1 as a possible D gene (6 bases). Specimen: CD8+ T cells from blood, collected before autologous CMV-specific T cell therapy. The TCR sequence derives from a human patient who had received a solid organ transplant and had CMV disease. CDR3 in DNA: TGTGCCAGCAGCTCGGGAGTCACAGGGTCGGTCTATGGCTACACCTTC. Translation: CASSSGVTGSVYGYTF.